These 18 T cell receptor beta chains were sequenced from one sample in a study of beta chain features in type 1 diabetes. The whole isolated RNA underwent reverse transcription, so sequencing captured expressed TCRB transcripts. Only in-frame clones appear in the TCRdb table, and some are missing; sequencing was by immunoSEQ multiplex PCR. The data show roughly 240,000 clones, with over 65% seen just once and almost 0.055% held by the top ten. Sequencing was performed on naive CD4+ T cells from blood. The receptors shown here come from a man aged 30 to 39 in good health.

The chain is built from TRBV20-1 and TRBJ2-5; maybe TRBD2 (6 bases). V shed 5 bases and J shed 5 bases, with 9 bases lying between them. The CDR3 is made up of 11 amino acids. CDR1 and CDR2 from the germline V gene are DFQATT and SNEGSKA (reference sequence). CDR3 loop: CSAVSGETQYF. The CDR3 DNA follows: TGCAGTGCTGTGAGCGGGGAGACCCAGTACTTC.

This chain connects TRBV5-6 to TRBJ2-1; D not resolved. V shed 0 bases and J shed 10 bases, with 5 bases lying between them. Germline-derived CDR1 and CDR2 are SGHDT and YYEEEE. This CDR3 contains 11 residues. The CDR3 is CASSLEREQFF. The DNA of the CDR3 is TGTGCCAGCAGCTTGGAGAGAGAGCAGTTCTTC.

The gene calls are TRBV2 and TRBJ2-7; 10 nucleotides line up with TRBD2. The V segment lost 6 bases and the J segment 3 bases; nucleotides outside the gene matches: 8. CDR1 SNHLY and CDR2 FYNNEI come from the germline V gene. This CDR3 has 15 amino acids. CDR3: CASRILLAGDYEQYF. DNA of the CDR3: TGTGCCAGCAGGATACTTCTAGCGGGAGACTACGAGCAGTACTTC.

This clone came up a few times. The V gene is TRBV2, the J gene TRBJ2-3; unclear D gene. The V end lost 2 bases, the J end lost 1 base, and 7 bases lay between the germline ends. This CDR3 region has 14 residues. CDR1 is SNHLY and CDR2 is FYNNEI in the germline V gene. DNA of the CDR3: TGTGCCAGCAGTGAAACAGTAGGCACAGATACGCAGTATTTT. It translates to CASSETVGTDTQYF.

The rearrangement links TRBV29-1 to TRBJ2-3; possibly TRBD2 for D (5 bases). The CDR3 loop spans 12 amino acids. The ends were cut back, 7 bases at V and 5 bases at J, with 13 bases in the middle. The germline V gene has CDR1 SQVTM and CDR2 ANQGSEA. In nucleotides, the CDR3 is TGCAGCGAGAGGGAAGAGGGAGATACGCAGTATTTT. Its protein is CSEREEGDTQYF.

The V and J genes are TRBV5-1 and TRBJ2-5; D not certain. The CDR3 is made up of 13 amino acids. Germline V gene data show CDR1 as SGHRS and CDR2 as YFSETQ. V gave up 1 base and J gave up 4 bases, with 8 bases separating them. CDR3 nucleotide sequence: TGCGCCAGCAGCTTGAACTCAGGAGAGACCCAGTACTTC. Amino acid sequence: CASSLNSGETQYF.

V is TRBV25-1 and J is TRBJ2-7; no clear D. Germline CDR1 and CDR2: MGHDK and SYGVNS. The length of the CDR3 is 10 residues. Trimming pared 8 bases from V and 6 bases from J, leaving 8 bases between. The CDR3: CASLRPEQYF. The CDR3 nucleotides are TGTGCCAGCTTGCGGCCCGAGCAGTACTTC.

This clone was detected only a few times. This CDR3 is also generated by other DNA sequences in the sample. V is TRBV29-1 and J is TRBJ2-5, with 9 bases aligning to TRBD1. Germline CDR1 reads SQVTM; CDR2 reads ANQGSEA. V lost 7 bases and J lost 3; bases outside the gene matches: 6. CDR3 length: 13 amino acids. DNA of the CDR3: TGCAGCGCTAGGGGACAGGGCGAAGAGACCCAGTACTTC. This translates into CSARGQGEETQYF.

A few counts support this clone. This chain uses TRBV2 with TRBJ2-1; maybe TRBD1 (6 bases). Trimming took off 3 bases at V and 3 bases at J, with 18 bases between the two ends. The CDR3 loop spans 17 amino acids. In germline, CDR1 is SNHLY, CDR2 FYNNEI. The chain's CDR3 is CASSDLLHRDVYNEQFF. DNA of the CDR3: TGTGCCAGCAGTGATTTGCTCCACAGGGACGTCTACAATGAGCAGTTCTTC.

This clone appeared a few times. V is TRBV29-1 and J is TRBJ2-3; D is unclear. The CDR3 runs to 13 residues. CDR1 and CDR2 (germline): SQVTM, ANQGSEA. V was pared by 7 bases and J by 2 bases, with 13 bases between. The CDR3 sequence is CSAAPLLTDTQYF. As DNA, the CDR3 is TGCAGCGCGGCGCCCTTACTCACAGATACGCAGTATTTT.

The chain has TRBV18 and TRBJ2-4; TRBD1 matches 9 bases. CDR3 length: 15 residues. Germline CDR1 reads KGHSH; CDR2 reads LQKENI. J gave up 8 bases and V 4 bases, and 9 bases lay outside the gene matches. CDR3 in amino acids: CASSRPDRGEDIQYF. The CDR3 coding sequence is TGTGCCAGCTCACGCCCGGACAGGGGTGAGGACATTCAGTACTTC.

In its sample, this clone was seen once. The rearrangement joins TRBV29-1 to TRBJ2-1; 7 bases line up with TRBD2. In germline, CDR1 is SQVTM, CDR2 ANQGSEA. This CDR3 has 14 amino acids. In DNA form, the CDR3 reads TGCACAGCTAAAGTAATGTGGGGGGGCAATGAGCAGTTCTTC. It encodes CTAKVMWGGNEQFF.

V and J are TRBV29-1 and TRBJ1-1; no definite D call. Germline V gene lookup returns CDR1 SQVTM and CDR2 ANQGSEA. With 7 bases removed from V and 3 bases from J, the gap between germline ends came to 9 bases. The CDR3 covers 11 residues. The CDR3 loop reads CSGGWDTEAFF. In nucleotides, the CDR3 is TGCAGCGGCGGATGGGACACTGAAGCTTTCTTT.

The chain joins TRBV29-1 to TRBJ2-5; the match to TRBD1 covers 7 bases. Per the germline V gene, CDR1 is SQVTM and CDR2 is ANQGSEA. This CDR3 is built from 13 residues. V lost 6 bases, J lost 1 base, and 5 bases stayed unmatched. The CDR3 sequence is CSVGDSTQETQYF. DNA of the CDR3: TGCAGCGTCGGGGACAGCACCCAAGAGACCCAGTACTTC.

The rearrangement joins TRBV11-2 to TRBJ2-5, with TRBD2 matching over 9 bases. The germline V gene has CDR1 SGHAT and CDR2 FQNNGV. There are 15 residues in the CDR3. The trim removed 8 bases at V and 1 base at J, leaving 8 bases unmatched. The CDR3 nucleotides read TGTGCCAGCCGTAGGCTAGCGGGGTCCCAAGAGACCCAGTACTTC. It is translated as CASRRLAGSQETQYF.

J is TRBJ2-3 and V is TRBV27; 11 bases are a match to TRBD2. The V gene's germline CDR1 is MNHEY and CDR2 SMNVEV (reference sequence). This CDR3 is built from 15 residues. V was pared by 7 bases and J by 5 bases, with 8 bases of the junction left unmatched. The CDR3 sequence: CASTPLAGVGDTQYF. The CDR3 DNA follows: TGTGCCAGCACCCCACTAGCGGGGGTGGGAGATACGCAGTATTTT.

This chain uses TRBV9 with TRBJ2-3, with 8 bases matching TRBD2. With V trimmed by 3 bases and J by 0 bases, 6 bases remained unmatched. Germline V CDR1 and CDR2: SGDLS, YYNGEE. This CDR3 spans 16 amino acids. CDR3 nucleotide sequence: TGTGCCAGCAGCGCGGGACCGGGAGGGAGCACAGATACGCAGTATTTT. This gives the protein CASSAGPGGSTDTQYF.

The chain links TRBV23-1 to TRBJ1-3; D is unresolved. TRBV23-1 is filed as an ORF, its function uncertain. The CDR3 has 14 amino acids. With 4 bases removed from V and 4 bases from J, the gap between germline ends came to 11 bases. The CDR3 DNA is TGCGCCAGCAGTCGAAGGTGGGAAGGAAACACCATATATTTT. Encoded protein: CASSRRWEGNTIYF.